These 8 T cell receptor beta chains were all obtained from the same sample, sequenced in a study of naive and memory T cell subsets. An equimolar mix of two oligonucleotides served as the beta constant-region primer for TRBC1 and TRBC2. Ligated cDNA was amplified by four rounds of PCR with nested alpha and beta constant-region primers and SP2. In TCRdb, the UMI-ligation and nested PCR reads were re-called with MiXCR into one record per CDR3 protein. The table includes tens of thousands of distinct CDR3 sequences, over 9% detected once. The sequenced material came from naive CD8+ T cells from blood. These receptor sequences come from a human donor in good health.

This clonotype occurred a few times. J is TRBJ2-7 and V is TRBV7-6; a weak D match, TRBD2 (5 bases). Trimming took 5 bases from V and 0 from J, leaving 17 bases between them. Germline V CDR1 and CDR2: SGHVS, FNYEAQ. The CDR3 consists of 16 residues. Here the CDR3 reads CASSPRTAENSYEQYF. The CDR3 bases are TGTGCCAGCAGCCCTCGGACTGCTGAAAACTCCTACGAGCAGTACTTC. The variable domain in full, with the rest retrieved from reference TRBV7-6 and TRBJ2-7, is GAGVSQSPRYKVTKRGQDVALRCDPISGHVSLYWYRQALGQGPEFLTYFNYEAQQDKSGLPNDRFSAERPEGSISTLTIQRTEQRDSAMYRCASSPRTAENSYEQYFGPGTRLTVT.

The chain employs TRBV30 and TRBJ2-7; the match to TRBD1 covers 10 bases. The V gene end was trimmed by 3 bases and the J gene end by 6 bases; junction bases not matched to a gene: 11. The germline CDR1 and CDR2 sequences are GTSNPN and SVGIG (reference sequence). This CDR3 has 15 amino acids. DNA of the CDR3: TGTGCCTGGAGCGACACCGGGACAGGGGTGGGCGAGCAGTACTTC. It translates to CAWSDTGTGVGEQYF.

This clonotype was seen many times. The V call is TRBV7-9, the J call TRBJ2-1; 7 bases align to TRBD2. The junction had 6 bases not matched to a gene; V was cut back by 7 bases and J by 9 bases. The CDR3 totals 12 residues. Germline CDR1 is SEHNR and CDR2 is FQNEAQ (reference sequence). CDR3 coding DNA: TGTGCCAGCACTCTGGGGGGGGGTGAGCAGTTCTTC. This codes for CASTLGGGEQFF.

This clonotype showed up just a few times. The chain employs TRBV29-1 and TRBJ2-2, with D hard to call. Germline loops: CDR1 SQVTM, CDR2 ANQGSEA. This CDR3 spans 12 amino acids. V lost 4 bases and J 5 bases, leaving 8 bases between the germline ends. CDR3 sequence: CSVGLGTGELFF. CDR3 DNA: TGCAGCGTTGGTCTGGGAACCGGGGAGCTGTTTTTT.

The V call is TRBV19, the J call TRBJ2-3; D ambiguous. V was shortened by 3 bases and J by 4 bases, with 20 bases between the two germline ends. CDR1 LNHDA and CDR2 SQIVND come from the germline V gene (reference sequence). The CDR3 consists of 17 residues. The CDR3: CASSIGSPRSPADTQYF. The CDR3 DNA follows: TGTGCCAGTAGTATTGGTTCCCCCAGGAGTCCGGCAGATACGCAGTATTTT.

V is TRBV7-2 and J is TRBJ2-3, with TRBD1 identical over 9 bases. Germline V gives CDR1 SGHTA, CDR2 FQGNSA. The V gene end was trimmed by 5 bases and the J gene end by 1 base; junction bases not matched to a gene: 7. The CDR3 covers 16 residues. CDR3 region: CASSPTGGAGTDTQYF. The CDR3 coding sequence is TGTGCCAGCAGCCCTACAGGGGGCGCGGGCACAGATACGCAGTATTTT.

This clonotype has just a few counts. This chain joins TRBV24-1 and TRBJ1-4, with D possibly being TRBD1 (6 bases). CDR1 is KGHDR, CDR2 SFDVKD, per germline. The V gene lost 0 bases and the J gene lost 0 bases, with 13 bases spanning the gap. The CDR3 runs to 18 residues. The CDR3 nucleotides are TGTGCCACCAGTGATTTGGGGGTCAGACAGGCAACTAATGAAAAACTGTTTTTT. It encodes CATSDLGVRQATNEKLFF.

This clonotype was picked up many times. The chain recombines TRBV11-2 with TRBJ2-1, with 11 positions matching TRBD2. CDR3 length equals 17 residues. The V segment lost 5 bases and the J segment 7 bases; nucleotides outside the gene matches: 13. CDR1 and CDR2 (germline): SGHAT, FQNNGV. This CDR3 is CASSTPTTSGSGNEQFF. The CDR3 nucleotides read TGTGCCAGCAGCACACCTACCACTAGCGGGAGTGGGAATGAGCAGTTCTTC.